This TCR beta chain appears in the sequencing data of a study of tumor-infiltrating lymphocytes in primary liver carcinoma. Study-level results: Between tumor regions, pairs overlapped more than tumor-adjacent and tumor-blood pairs did. Tumor samples exhibited a significantly greater top-250-clone fraction than blood samples (p = 0.039). Comparison of CD4+ and CD8+ repertoires was precluded by bulk unsorted samples.

This clonotype occurred a few times. Its matching antigen is unknown. Out of unsorted whole blood came the blood RNA, and germline DNA was extracted as well. Trimming removed 6 bases from V and 0 bases from J, with 14 bases in between. The CDR3 is 15 residues long. Looked up from germline, CDR1 is MNHEY and CDR2 is SVGEGT. TCR beta cDNA came from around 0.5 ug total RNA, primed with a constant-region primer. Amplification in three nested multiplex PCR rounds with slightly modified ARM-PCR gave rise to TCR beta libraries. The two initial PCR rounds, approximately 10 cycles each, used TRBV1-TRBV30 forward and C-beta reverse primers. TCRdb re-analysed the multiplex PCR reads in MiXCR, keeping a single row per CDR3 protein. The table records approximately 340,000 distinct CDR3 sequences, less than 75% of them present only once.

This clonotype originated in a man aged 40-49 years with primary liver carcinoma and hepatitis B virus infection. The sequencing input was peripheral blood. This chain uses TRBV6-2 or TRBV6-3 with TRBJ1-1, with TRBD1 as a possible D gene (5 bases). The CDR3 sequence: CASRKEGRLNTEAFF. The DNA for the CDR3 is TGTGCCAGCAGAAAGGAGGGACGGCTGAACACTGAAGCTTTCTTT.